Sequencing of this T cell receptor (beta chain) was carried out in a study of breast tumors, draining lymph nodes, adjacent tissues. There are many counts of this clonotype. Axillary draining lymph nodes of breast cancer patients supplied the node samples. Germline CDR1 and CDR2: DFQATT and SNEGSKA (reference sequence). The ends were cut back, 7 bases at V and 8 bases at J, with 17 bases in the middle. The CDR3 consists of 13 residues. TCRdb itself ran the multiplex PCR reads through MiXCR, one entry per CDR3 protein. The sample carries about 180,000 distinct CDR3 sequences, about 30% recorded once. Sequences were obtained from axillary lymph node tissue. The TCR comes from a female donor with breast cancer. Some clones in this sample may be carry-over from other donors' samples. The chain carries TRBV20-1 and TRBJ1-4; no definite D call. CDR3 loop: CSGRKGLEEKLFF. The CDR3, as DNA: TGCAGTGGCCGGAAGGGTTTAGAGGAAAAACTGTTTTTT.